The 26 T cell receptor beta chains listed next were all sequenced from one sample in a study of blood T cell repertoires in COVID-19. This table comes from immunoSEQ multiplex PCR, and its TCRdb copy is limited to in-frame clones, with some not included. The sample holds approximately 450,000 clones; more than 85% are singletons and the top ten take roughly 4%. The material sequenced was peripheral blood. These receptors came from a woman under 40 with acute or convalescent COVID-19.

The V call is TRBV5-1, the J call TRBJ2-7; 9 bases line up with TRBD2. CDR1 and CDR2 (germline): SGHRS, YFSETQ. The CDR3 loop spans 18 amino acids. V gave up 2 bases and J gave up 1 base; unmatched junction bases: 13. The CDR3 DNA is TGCGCCAGCAGCTTATTTGGGATGAGCGGGGGGACGTCCTACGAGCAGTACTTC. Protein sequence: CASSLFGMSGGTSYEQYF.

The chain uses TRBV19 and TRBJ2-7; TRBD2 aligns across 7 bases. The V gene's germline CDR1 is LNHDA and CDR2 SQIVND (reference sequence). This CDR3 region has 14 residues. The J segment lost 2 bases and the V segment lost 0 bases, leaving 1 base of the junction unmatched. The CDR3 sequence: CASSIEGRAYEQYF. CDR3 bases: TGTGCCAGTAGTATAGAAGGGAGGGCCTACGAGCAGTACTTC.

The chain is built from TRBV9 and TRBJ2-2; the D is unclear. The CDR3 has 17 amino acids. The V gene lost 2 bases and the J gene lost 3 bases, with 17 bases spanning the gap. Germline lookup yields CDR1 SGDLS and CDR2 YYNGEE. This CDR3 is CASSVPSTGLYTGELFF. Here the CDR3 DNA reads TGTGCCAGCAGCGTCCCCAGCACGGGTCTATACACCGGGGAGCTGTTTTTT.

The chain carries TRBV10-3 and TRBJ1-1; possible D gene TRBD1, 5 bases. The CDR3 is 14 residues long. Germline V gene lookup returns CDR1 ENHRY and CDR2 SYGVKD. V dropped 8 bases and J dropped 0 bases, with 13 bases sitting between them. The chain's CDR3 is CAIGTGGMNTEAFF. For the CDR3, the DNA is TGTGCCATCGGCACAGGTGGGATGAACACTGAAGCTTTCTTT.

CDR3 amino acids: CASSLTVRLEGTEAFF. CDR3 sequence (DNA): TGTGCCAGCAGCTTAACGGTCCGGCTCGAGGGCACTGAAGCTTTCTTT. The chain carries TRBV7-3 and TRBJ1-1; D not certain. The CDR3 has 16 residues. Per the germline V gene, CDR1 is SGHTA and CDR2 is FQGTGA. The V end was cut by 0 bases, the J end by 4 bases, with 15 bases between. The variable domain in full, with the rest retrieved from reference TRBV7-3 and TRBJ1-1, is GAGVSQTPSNKVTEKGKYVELRCDPISGHTALYWYRQSLGQGPEFLIYFQGTGAADDSGLPNDRFFAVRPEGSVSTLKIQRTERGDSAVYLCASSLTVRLEGTEAFFGQGTRLTVV.

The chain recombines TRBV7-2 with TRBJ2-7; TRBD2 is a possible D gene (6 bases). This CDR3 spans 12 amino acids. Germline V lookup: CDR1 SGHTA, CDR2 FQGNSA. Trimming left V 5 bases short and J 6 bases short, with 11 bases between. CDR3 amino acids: CASSPTGVEQYF. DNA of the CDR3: TGTGCCAGCAGCCCGACGGGGGTCGAGCAGTACTTC. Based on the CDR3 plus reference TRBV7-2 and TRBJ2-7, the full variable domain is GAGVSQSPSNKVTEKGKDVELRCDPISGHTALYWYRQSLGQGLEFLIYFQGNSAPDKSGLPSDRFSAERTGGSVSTLTIQRTQQEDSAVYLCASSPTGVEQYFGPGTRLTVT.

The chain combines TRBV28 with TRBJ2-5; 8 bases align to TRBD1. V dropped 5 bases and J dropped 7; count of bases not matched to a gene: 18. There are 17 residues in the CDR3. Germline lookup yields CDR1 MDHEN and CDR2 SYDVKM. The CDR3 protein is CASSLYWTGTTARTQYF. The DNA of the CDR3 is TGTGCCAGCAGTCTCTACTGGACAGGGACGACTGCACGGACCCAGTACTTC.

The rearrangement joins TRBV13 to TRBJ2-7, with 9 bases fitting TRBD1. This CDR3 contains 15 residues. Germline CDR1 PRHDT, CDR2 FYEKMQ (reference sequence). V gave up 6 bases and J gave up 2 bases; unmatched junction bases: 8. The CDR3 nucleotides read TGTGCCAGCAGTTCGGACAGGGGAGAACCCTACGAGCAGTACTTC. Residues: CASSSDRGEPYEQYF.

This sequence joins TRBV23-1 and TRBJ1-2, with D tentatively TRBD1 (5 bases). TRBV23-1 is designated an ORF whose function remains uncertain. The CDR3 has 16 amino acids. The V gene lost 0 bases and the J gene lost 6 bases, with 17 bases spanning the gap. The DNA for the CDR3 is TGCGCCAGCAGTCAATCCGAAGGACAACTTGCCCATGGCTACACCTTC. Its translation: CASSQSEGQLAHGYTF.

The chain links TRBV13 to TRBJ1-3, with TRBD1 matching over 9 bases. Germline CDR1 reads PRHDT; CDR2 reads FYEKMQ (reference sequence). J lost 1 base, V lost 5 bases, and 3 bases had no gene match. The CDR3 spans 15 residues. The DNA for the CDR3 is TGTGCCAGCAGCCCGGGGACAGGGTCTGGAAACACCATATATTTT. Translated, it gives CASSPGTGSGNTIYF.

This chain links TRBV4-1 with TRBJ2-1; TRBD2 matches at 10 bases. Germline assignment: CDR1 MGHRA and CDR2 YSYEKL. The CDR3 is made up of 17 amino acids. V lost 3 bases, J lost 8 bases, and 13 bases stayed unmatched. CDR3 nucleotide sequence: TGCGCCAGCAGCCACGGACTGCTAGCGGGGGTCCTCGATGAGCAGTTCTTC. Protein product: CASSHGLLAGVLDEQFF.

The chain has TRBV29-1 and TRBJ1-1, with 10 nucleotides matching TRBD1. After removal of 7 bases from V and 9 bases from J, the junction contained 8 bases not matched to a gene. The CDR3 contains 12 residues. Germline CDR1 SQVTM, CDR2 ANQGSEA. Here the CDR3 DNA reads TGCAGCGCGGGACAGGGGCCACGACAAGCTTTCTTT. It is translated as CSAGQGPRQAFF. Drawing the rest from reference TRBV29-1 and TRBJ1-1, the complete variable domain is SAVISQKPSRDICQRGTSLTIQCQVDSQVTMMFWYRQQPGQSLTLIATANQGSEATYESGFVIDKFPISRPNLTFSTLTVSNMSPEDSSIYLCSAGQGPRQAFFGQGTRLTVV.

The CDR3, as DNA: TGTGCCAGTAGTATCCTAGCTGCTGCTGAAGCTTTCTTT. Encoded protein: CASSILAAAEAFF. The J gene is TRBJ1-1, the V gene TRBV19; D gene uncertain. Germline assignment: CDR1 LNHDA and CDR2 SQIVND (reference sequence). This CDR3 comprises 13 residues. With 3 bases removed from V and 6 bases from J, the gap between germline ends came to 11 bases.

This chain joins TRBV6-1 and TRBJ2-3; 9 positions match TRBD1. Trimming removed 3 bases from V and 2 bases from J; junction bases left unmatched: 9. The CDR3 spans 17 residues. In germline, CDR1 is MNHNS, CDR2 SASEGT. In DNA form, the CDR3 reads TGTGCCAGCAGTGAGAGAGGACAGGGGACATTCACAGATACGCAGTATTTT. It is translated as CASSERGQGTFTDTQYF.

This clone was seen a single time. CDR3 DNA sequence: TGTGCCAGCAGCTTTTCCGAACTGAGCTCTGGAAACACCATATATTTT. This encodes CASSFSELSSGNTIYF. The V and J genes are TRBV11-2 and TRBJ1-3, with D unresolved. The ends were cut back, 3 bases at V and 0 bases at J, with 12 bases in the middle. The CDR3 consists of 16 residues. Germline lookup yields CDR1 SGHAT and CDR2 FQNNGV.

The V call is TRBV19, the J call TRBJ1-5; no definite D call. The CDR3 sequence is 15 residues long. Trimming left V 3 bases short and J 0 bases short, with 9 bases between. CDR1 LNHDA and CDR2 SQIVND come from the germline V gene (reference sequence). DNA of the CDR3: TGTGCCAGTAGTATCGAGGGTTATAGCAATCAGCCCCAGCATTTT. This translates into CASSIEGYSNQPQHF.

CDR3 in amino acids: CASSALAGGLNEQFF. The DNA for the CDR3 is TGTGCCAGCAGCGCACTAGCGGGGGGGCTCAATGAGCAGTTCTTC. J is TRBJ2-1 and V is TRBV13; 13 bases fit TRBD2. The CDR3 has 15 residues. Germline V lookup: CDR1 PRHDT, CDR2 FYEKMQ (reference sequence). V lost 5 bases, J lost 6 bases, and 4 bases stayed unmatched.

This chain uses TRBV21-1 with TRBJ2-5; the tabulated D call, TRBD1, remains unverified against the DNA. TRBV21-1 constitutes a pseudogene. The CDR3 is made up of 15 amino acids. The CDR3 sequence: CASRLYRGDQETQYF. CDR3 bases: TGTGCCAGCAGACTTTACAGGGGGGACCAAGAGACCCAGTACTTC.

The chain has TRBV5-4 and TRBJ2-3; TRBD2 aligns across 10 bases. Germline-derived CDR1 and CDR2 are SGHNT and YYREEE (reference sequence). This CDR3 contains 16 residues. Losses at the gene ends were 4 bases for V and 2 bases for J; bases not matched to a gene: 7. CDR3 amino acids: CASSLKAGGPTDTQYF. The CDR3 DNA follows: TGTGCCAGCAGCCTCAAAGCGGGGGGGCCCACAGATACGCAGTATTTT.

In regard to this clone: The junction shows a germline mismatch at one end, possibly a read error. This CDR3 is CASSPSQGQGIW. The CDR3 DNA reads TGTGCCAGCAGTCCAAGTCAGGGACAGGGAATTTGG. The chain has TRBV12-3 or TRBV12-4 and TRBJ2-4, with 9 bases fitting TRBD1. This CDR3 has 12 residues.

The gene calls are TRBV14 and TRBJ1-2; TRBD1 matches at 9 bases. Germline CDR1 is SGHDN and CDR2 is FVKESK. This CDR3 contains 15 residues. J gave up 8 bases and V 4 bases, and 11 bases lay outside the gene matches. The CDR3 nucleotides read TGTGCCAGCAGCCCCTGGACAGGGGAGTACGAAGGCTACACCTTC. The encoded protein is CASSPWTGEYEGYTF.

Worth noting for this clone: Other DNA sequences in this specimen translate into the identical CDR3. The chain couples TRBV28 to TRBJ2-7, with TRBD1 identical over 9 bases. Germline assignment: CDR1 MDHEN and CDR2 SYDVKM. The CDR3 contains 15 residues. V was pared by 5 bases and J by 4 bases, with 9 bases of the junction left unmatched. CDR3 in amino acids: CASSLSGTGSYEQYF. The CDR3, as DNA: TGTGCCAGCAGTCTATCCGGGACAGGGTCGTACGAGCAGTACTTC.

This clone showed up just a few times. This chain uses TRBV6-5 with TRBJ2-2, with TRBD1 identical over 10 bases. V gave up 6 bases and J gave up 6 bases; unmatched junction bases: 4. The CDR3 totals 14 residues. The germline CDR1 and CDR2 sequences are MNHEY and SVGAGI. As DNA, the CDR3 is TGTGCCAGCAGCTTAGGACAGGGGGCCGGGGAGCTGTTTTTT. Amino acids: CASSLGQGAGELFF.

CDR3 protein: CASSLQGPRTQYF. The CDR3 coding sequence is TGTGCCAGCAGTTTACAGGGTCCACGGACCCAGTACTTC. The chain joins TRBV28 to TRBJ2-5; perhaps TRBD1 as D (5 bases). Germline V gene data show CDR1 as MDHEN and CDR2 as SYDVKM. This CDR3 comprises 13 residues. Trimming took off 2 bases at V and 7 bases at J, with 11 bases between the two ends.

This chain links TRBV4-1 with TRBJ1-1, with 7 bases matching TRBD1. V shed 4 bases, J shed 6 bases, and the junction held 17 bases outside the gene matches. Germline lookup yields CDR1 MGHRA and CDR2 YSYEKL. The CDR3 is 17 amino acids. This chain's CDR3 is CASSPGRDRSVFAEAFF. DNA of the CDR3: TGCGCCAGCAGCCCGGGCCGGGACAGATCTGTGTTCGCTGAAGCTTTCTTT.

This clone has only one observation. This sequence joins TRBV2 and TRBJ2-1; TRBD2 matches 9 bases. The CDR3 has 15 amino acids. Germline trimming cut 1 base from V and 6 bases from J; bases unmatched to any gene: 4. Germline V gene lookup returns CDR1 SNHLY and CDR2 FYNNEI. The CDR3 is CASSEEAGGFNEQFF. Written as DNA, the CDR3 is TGTGCCAGCAGTGAAGAAGCGGGGGGTTTCAATGAGCAGTTCTTC.